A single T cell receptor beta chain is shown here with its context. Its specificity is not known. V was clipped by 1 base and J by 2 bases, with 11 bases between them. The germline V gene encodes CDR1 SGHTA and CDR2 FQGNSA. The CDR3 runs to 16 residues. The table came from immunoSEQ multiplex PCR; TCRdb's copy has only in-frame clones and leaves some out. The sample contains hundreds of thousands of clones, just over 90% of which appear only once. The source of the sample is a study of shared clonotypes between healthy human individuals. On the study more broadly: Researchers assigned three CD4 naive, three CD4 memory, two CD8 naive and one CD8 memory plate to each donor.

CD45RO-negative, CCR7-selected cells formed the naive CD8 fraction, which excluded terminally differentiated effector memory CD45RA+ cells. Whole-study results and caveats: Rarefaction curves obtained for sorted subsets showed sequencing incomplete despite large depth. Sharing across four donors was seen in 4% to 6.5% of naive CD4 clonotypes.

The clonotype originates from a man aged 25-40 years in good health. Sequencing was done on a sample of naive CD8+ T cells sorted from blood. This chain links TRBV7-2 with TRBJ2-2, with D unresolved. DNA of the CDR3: TGTGCCAGCAGCTTAGAGCGATACTATAACACCGGGGAGCTGTTTTTT. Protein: CASSLERYYNTGELFF. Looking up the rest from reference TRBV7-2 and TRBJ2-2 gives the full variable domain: GAGVSQSPSNKVTEKGKDVELRCDPISGHTALYWYRQSLGQGLEFLIYFQGNSAPDKSGLPSDRFSAERTGGSVSTLTIQRTQQEDSAVYLCASSLERYYNTGELFFGEGSRLTVL.